This T cell receptor (beta chain) was observed in a study of blood T cell repertoires in COVID-19. Germline V gene lookup returns CDR1 SGHRS and CDR2 YFSETQ. The V and J ends lost 0 bases and 1 base, in that order; junction bases with no gene match: 8. The CDR3 covers 18 residues. Original analysis: Reference gene primer amplification gave nucleated cell count estimates. Using immunoSEQ multiplex PCR, the repertoire was profiled, and TCRdb retains in-frame clones only, with some absent. V, J and clone size reflect that table, while D and trimming were determined from the DNA. Here the sample spans 80,000 to 90,000 clones, about 88% being singletons. In this sample, this clone turned up a few times.

The V and J genes are TRBV5-1 and TRBJ1-3, with 9 bases fitting TRBD1. This clonotype was sampled from a man aged 35-49 years with acute or convalescent COVID-19. Sequencing used peripheral blood. In DNA, the CDR3 is TGCGCCAGCAGCTTGGAGGTCGGAGGACAGGGGTCTGGAAACACCATATATTTT. Its protein product is CASSLEVGGQGSGNTIYF.